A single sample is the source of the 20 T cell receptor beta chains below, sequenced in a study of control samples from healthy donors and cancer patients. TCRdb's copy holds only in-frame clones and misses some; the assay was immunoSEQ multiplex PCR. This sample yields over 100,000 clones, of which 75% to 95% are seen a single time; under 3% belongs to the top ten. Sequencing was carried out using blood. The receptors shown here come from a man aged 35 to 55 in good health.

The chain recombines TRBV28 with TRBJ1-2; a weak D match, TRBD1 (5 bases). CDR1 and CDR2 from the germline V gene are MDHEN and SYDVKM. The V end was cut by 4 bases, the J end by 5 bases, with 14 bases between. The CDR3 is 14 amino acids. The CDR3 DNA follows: TGTGCCAGCAGTTCCCCAGGGTTCACTTATGGCTACACCTTC. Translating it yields CASSSPGFTYGYTF.

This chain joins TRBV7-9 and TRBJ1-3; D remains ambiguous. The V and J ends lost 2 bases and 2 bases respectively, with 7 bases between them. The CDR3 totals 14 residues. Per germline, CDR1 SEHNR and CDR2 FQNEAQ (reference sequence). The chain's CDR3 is CASSLRVTGNTIYF. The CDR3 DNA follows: TGTGCCAGCAGCTTACGGGTTACTGGAAACACCATATATTTT.

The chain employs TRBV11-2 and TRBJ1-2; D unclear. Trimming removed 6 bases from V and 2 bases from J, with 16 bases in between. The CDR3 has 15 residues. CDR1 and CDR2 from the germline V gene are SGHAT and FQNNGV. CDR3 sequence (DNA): TGTGCCAGCAGACCTATATCGGGTCCCAACTATGGCTACACCTTC. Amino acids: CASRPISGPNYGYTF.

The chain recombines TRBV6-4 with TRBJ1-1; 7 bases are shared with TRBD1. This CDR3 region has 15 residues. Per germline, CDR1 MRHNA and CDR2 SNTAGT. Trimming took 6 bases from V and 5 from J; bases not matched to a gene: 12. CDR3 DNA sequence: TGTGCCAGCAGCGCGCCCACAGGGGAGTGGACTGAAGCTTTCTTT. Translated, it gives CASSAPTGEWTEAFF.

CDR3 sequence (DNA): TGTGCCAGCAGTTTTTACATACAGGGTAAAGAGGTGTTTTTT. Translated: CASSFYIQGKEVFF. The chain is built from TRBV6-5 and TRBJ2-2, with D possibly TRBD1 on 6 matching bases. This CDR3 has 14 residues. V was clipped by 4 bases and J by 15 bases, with 21 bases between them. Germline assignment: CDR1 MNHEY and CDR2 SVGAGI.

CDR3 sequence (DNA): TGTGCCAGCAGGACGACAGAGTATAGCAATCAGCCCCAGCATTTT. It is translated as CASRTTEYSNQPQHF. V usage is TRBV6-5 and J usage is TRBJ1-5; D possibly corresponds to TRBD1 (5 bases). This CDR3 is built from 15 residues. CDR1 MNHEY and CDR2 SVGAGI come from the germline V gene. V lost 6 bases, J lost 0 bases, and 12 bases lay in between.

CDR3 DNA sequence: TGTGCCAGCAGCAAAGTACCCCGTTGGGGCTGTGACACCGGGGAGCTGTTTTTT. This encodes CASSKVPRWGCDTGELFF. The chain links TRBV21-1 to TRBJ2-2; the D call TRBD1 from the table was never checked on the DNA. TRBV21-1 is termed a pseudogene. The length of the CDR3 is 18 residues.

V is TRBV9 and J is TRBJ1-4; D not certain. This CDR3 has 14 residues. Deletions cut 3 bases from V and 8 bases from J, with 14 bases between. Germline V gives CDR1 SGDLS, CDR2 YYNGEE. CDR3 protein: CASSAGVRVEKLFF. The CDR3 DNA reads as TGTGCCAGCAGCGCCGGAGTACGGGTCGAAAAACTGTTTTTT.

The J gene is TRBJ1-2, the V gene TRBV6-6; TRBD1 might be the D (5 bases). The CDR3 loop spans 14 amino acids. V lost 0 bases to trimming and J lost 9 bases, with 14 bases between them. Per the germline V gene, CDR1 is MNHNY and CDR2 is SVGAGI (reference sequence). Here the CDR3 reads CASSYSNRGESYTF. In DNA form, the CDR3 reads TGTGCCAGCAGTTACTCGAACAGAGGGGAGAGCTACACCTTC.

The CDR3 is CASSRQDRGGMETQYF. The DNA for the CDR3 is TGCGCCAGCAGCCGACAAGACCGCGGGGGGATGGAGACCCAGTACTTC. The chain uses TRBV4-1 and TRBJ2-5, with 8 bases that match TRBD2. J lost 5 bases, V lost 4 bases, and 12 bases had no gene match. Germline CDR1 is MGHRA and CDR2 is YSYEKL. This CDR3 spans 16 amino acids.

The CDR3, as DNA: TGTGCCAGTAGTCCGGGGGCTGGGGCCAACGTCCTGACTTTC. Amino acids: CASSPGAGANVLTF. The chain has TRBV19 and TRBJ2-6; the D gene is possibly TRBD2 (6 bases). Between the trimmed V and J ends, which lost 5 bases and 2 bases, there was a span of 7 bases. Germline CDR1 reads LNHDA; CDR2 reads SQIVND (reference sequence). CDR3 length: 14 residues.

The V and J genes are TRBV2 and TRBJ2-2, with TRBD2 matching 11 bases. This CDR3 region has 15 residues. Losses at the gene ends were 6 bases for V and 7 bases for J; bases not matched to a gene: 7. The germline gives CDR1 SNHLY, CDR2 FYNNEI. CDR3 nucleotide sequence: TGTGCCAGCAGGAGACTAGCGGGGTCAATCGGGGAGCTGTTTTTT. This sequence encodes CASRRLAGSIGELFF.

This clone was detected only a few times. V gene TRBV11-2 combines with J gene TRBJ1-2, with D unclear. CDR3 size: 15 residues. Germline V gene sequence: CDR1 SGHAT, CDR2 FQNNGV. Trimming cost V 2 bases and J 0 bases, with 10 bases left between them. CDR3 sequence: CASSLSKASNYGYTF. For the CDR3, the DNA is TGTGCCAGCAGCTTATCGAAGGCATCTAACTATGGCTACACCTTC.

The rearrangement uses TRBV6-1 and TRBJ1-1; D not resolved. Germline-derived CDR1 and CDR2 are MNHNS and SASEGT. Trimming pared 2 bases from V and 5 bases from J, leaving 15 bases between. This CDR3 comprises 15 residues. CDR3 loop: CASSEFDVLATEAFF. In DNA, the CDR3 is TGTGCCAGCAGTGAATTTGACGTGTTGGCTACTGAAGCTTTCTTT.

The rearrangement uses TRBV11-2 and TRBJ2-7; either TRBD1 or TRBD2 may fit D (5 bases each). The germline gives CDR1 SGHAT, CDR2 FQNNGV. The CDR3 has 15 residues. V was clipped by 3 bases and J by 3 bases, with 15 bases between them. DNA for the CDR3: TGTGCCAGCAGCTTTGGGACGCTGCAGGGCTACGAGCAGTACTTC. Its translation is CASSFGTLQGYEQYF.

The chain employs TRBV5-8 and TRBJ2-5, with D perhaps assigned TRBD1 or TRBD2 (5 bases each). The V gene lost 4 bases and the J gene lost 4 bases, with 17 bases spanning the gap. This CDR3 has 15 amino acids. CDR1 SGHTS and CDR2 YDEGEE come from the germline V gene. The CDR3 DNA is TGTGCCAGCAGCCTGGGACCCCTTGGTGGAGAGACCCAGTACTTC. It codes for CASSLGPLGGETQYF.

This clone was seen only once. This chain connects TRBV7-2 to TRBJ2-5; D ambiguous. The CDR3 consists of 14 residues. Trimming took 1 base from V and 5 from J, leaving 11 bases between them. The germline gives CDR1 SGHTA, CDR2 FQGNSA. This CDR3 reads CASSLGVAWETQYF. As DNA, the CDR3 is TGTGCCAGCAGCTTAGGGGTGGCGTGGGAGACCCAGTACTTC.

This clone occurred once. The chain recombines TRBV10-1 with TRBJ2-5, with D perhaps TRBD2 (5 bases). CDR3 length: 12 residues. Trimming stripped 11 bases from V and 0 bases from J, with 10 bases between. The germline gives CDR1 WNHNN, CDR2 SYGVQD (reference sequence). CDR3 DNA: TGCGCCCTGCCCGGGGACCAAGAGACCCAGTACTTC. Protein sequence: CALPGDQETQYF.

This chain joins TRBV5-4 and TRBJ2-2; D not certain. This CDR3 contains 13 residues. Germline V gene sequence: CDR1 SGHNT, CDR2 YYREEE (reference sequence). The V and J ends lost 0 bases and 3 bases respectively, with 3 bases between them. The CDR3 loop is CASSLDHTGELFF. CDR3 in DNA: TGTGCCAGCAGCTTGGATCACACCGGGGAGCTGTTTTTT.

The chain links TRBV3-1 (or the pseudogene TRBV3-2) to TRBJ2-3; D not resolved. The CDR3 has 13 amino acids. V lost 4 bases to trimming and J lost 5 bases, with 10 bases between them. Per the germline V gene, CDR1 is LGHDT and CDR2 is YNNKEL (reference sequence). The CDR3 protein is CASSRLPGDTQYF. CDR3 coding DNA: TGTGCCAGCAGCCGCCTACCAGGAGATACGCAGTATTTT.